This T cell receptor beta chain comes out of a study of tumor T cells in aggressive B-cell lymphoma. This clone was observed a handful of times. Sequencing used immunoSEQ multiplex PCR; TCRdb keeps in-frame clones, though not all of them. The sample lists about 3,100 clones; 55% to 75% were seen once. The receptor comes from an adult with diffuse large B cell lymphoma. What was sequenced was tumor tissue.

The DNA of the CDR3 is TGTGCTAGTGGTTTGGGACAGGGGCAAGAGACCCAGTACTTC. Translating gives CASGLGQGQETQYF. The V gene is TRBV12-5, the J gene TRBJ2-5, with 8 bases identical to TRBD1. The junction had 0 bases not matched to a gene; V was cut back by 1 base and J by 2 bases. Germline CDR1 reads LGHNT; CDR2 reads FRNRAP. The CDR3 extends over 14 amino acids.